One and the same sample provided the 8 T cell receptor beta chains below, sequenced in a study of T cell changes during pregnancy in multiple sclerosis. The assay was immunoSEQ multiplex PCR, and TCRdb's table has in-frame clones only and misses some. The table records roughly 42,000 clones, approximately 88% of them present only once. The starting material was CD4+ T cells from peripheral blood mononuclear cells, obtained in the first trimester of pregnancy. These receptors were taken from a female donor with multiple sclerosis, enrolled in a pregnancy study.

The chain combines TRBV6-5 with TRBJ2-2, with 10 bases fitting TRBD2. From germline, CDR1 is MNHEY and CDR2 SVGAGI. V was pared by 6 bases and J by 1 base, with 2 bases of the junction left unmatched. This CDR3 spans 15 amino acids. The CDR3 loop reads CASRASGGNTGELFF. In DNA form, the CDR3 reads TGTGCCAGCAGAGCTAGCGGGGGGAACACCGGGGAGCTGTTTTTT.

The J gene is TRBJ1-5, the V gene TRBV29-1; TRBD1 matches 10 bases. Germline loops: CDR1 SQVTM, CDR2 ANQGSEA. The V and J ends lost 6 bases and 4 bases, in that order; junction bases with no gene match: 15. This CDR3 comprises 17 residues. The CDR3 region has the DNA TGCAGCGTCCGTAACCGGGACAGGGGACGAATTAATCAGCCCCAGCATTTT. This encodes CSVRNRDRGRINQPQHF.

The chain carries TRBV9 and TRBJ2-3, with 12 bases fitting TRBD2. This CDR3 spans 16 amino acids. V shed 0 bases, J shed 5 bases, and the junction held 4 bases outside the gene matches. Germline V gene data show CDR1 as SGDLS and CDR2 as YYNGEE. This CDR3 is CASSVGLAGGEDTQYF. CDR3 DNA sequence: TGTGCCAGCAGCGTAGGTCTAGCGGGAGGGGAAGATACGCAGTATTTT. The full variable domain, with the rest looked up from reference TRBV9 and TRBJ2-3, is DSGVTQTPKHLITATGQRVTLRCSPRSGDLSVYWYQQSLDQGLQFLIQYYNGEERAKGNILERFSAQQFPDLHSELNLSSLELGDSALYFCASSVGLAGGEDTQYFGPGTRLTVL.

This chain links TRBV5-4 with TRBJ2-1; 8 nucleotides agree with TRBD2. V shed 0 bases, J shed 1 base, and the junction held 3 bases outside the gene matches. This CDR3 is 16 amino acids long. In germline, CDR1 is SGHNT, CDR2 YYREEE (reference sequence). The CDR3 sequence: CASSLGGGGSYNEQFF. The CDR3 DNA follows: TGTGCCAGCAGCTTGGGCGGCGGGGGGTCCTACAATGAGCAGTTCTTC. Together with reference TRBV5-4 and TRBJ2-1, the CDR3 gives the full variable domain: ETGVTQSPTHLIKTRGQQVTLRCSSQSGHNTVSWYQQALGQGPQFIFQYYREEENGRGNFPPRFSGLQFPNYSSELNVNALELDDSALYLCASSLGGGGSYNEQFFGPGTRLTVL.

This chain connects TRBV4-2 to TRBJ1-5; D may be TRBD1 (5 bases). Germline CDR1 and CDR2: LGHNA and YNFKEQ. There are 17 residues in the CDR3. The V and J ends lost 3 bases and 0 bases respectively, with 15 bases between them. For the CDR3, the DNA is TGTGCCAGCAGCCAGCAGGGTAAGCGGGTTAGCAATCAGCCCCAGCATTTT. Its protein product is CASSQQGKRVSNQPQHF.

This rearrangement joins TRBV4-3 to TRBJ1-1, with 7 bases that match TRBD1. The V gene's germline CDR1 is LGHNA and CDR2 YSLEER. Trimming removed 0 bases from V and 8 bases from J; junction bases left unmatched: 6. CDR3 size: 14 residues. CDR3 nucleotides: TGCGCCAGCAGCCAAGATTCAGGGGGGCTCGAAGCTTTCTTT. Amino acids: CASSQDSGGLEAFF.

The gene calls are TRBV28 and TRBJ1-5; 7 nucleotides align to TRBD1. The CDR3 has 15 amino acids. V dropped 3 bases and J dropped 6; count of bases not matched to a gene: 8. The V gene's germline CDR1 is MDHEN and CDR2 SYDVKM. The CDR3 is CASSFFTGVVQPQHF. CDR3 DNA sequence: TGTGCCAGCAGTTTCTTTACAGGGGTAGTTCAGCCCCAGCATTTT.

This clone has only a few counts. The CDR3 is CASRRGGSSYEQYF. The CDR3 region has the DNA TGTGCCAGTAGGCGTGGCGGGAGCTCCTACGAGCAGTACTTC. This chain uses TRBV19 with TRBJ2-7; 7 positions match TRBD2. The CDR3 is 14 residues long. Germline V lookup: CDR1 LNHDA, CDR2 SQIVND (reference sequence). Unmatched junction bases numbered 5, after V lost 6 bases and J lost 0 bases.